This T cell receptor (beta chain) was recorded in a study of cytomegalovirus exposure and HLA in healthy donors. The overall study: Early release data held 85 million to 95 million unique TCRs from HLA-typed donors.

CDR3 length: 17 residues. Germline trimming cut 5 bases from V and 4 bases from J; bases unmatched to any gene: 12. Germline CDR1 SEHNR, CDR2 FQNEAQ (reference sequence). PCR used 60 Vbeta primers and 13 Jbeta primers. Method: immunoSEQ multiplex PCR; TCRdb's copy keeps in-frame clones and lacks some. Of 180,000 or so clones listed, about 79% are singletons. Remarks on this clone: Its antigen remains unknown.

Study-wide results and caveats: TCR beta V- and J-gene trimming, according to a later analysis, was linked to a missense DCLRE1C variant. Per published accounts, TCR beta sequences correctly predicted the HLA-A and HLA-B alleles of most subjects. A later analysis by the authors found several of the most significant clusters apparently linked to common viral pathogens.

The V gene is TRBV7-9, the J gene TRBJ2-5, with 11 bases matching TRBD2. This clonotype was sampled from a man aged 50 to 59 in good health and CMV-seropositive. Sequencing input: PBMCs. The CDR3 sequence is CASSNPGLAVPGETQYF. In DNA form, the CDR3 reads TGTGCCAGCAGCAATCCGGGACTAGCGGTCCCGGGAGAGACCCAGTACTTC.